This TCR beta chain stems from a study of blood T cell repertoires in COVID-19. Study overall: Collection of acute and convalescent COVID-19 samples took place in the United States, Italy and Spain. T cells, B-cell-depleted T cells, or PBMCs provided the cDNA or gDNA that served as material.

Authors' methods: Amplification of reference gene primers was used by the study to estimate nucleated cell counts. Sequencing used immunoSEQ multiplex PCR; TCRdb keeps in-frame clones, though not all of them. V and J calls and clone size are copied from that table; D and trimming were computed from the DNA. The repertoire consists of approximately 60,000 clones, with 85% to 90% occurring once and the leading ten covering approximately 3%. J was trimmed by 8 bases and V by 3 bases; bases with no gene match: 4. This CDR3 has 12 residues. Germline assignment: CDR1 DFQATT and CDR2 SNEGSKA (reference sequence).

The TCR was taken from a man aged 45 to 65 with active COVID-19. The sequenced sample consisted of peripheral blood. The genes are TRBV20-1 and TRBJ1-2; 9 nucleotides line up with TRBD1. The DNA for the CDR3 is TGCAGTGCTAGTCGGACAGGGGAGGGCTACACCTTC. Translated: CSASRTGEGYTF.